This T cell receptor (beta chain) was captured in a study of identical twins. Study-wide results and caveats: Twins shared out-of-frame alpha sequences with excess low generation probability. Donors were not followed over many years; analysis was cross-sectional. Zero-insertion findings could be partly confounded by invariant cells (MAIT and iNKT cells).

Through template switching, a universal primer site was introduced, and the cDNA contained unique molecular identifiers. TCRdb reprocessed the 5' RACE reads via MiXCR and lists one record per CDR3 protein. The table records 500,000 or so distinct CDR3 sequences, 14% of them present only once. This clonotype turned up a few times. Its target is not known. The V end was cut by 3 bases, the J end by 3 bases, with 9 bases between. The CDR3 length is 13 residues. Germline V gives CDR1 SGHTA, CDR2 FQGNSA. The same data also contributed to another study, on yellow fever vaccine responses in identical twins.

The sample was CD4+ T cells sorted from blood. The gene calls are TRBV7-2 and TRBJ2-7; no definite D call. The receptor was isolated from a woman aged 18-30 years in good health. CDR3: CASSLSWDYEQYF. In nucleotides, the CDR3 is TGTGCCAGCAGCTTGAGTTGGGACTACGAGCAGTACTTC.